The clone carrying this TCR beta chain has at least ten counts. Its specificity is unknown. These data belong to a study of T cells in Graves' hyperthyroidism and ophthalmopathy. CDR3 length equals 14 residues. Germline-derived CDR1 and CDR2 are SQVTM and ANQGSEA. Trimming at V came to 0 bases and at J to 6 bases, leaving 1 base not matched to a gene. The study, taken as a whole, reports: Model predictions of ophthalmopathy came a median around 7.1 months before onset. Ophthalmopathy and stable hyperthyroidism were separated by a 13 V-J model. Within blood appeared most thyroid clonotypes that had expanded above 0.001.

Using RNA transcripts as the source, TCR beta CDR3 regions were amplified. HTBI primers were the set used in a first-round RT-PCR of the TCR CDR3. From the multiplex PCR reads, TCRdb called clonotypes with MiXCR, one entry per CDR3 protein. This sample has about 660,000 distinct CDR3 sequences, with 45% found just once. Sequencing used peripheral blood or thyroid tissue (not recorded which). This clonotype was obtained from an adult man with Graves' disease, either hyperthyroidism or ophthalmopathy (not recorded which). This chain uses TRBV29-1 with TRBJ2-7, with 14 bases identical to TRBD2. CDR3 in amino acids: CSVEEGLAGAEQYF. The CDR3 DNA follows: TGCAGCGTTGAAGAGGGACTAGCGGGGGCCGAGCAGTACTTC.